Listed below are T cell receptor beta chains from one sample, sequenced in a study of blood T cell repertoires in COVID-19. Here immunoSEQ multiplex PCR was the method, and the copy in TCRdb shows in-frame clones only, minus some. The sample contains some 360,000 clones, roughly nine tenths of which appear only once. Sequences were obtained from peripheral blood. The receptors originated from a woman aged 60 to 75 with COVID-19, enrolled during active disease. The CDR3 runs from the conserved cysteine through the conserved F or W. Each record gives: V gene, J gene, CDR3 protein.

V gene: TRBV5-1
J gene: TRBJ1-2
CDR3 protein: CASSLAGDGGYTF

V gene: TRBV28
J gene: TRBJ2-7
CDR3 protein: CASSRQVYGEQYF

V gene: TRBV18
J gene: TRBJ1-2
CDR3 protein: CASSPDKNYGYTF

V gene: TRBV18
J gene: TRBJ2-5
CDR3 protein: CASSPAAQETQYF

V gene: TRBV27
J gene: TRBJ1-1
CDR3 protein: CASSFLRDRGPDTEAFF

V gene: TRBV5-1
J gene: TRBJ2-7
CDR3 protein: CASSFQGSGDPSGQYF

V gene: TRBV6-6
J gene: TRBJ1-5
CDR3 protein: CASSYWGSLSNQPQHF

V gene: TRBV5-1
J gene: TRBJ1-1
CDR3 protein: CASRSDRSLNTEAFF

V gene: TRBV19
J gene: TRBJ1-2
CDR3 protein: CASRRDRGVGGYTF

V gene: TRBV10-3
J gene: TRBJ1-3
CDR3 protein: CALSRDTDSGNTIYF

V gene: TRBV5-1
J gene: TRBJ2-5
CDR3 protein: CASTFSNQGVETQYF